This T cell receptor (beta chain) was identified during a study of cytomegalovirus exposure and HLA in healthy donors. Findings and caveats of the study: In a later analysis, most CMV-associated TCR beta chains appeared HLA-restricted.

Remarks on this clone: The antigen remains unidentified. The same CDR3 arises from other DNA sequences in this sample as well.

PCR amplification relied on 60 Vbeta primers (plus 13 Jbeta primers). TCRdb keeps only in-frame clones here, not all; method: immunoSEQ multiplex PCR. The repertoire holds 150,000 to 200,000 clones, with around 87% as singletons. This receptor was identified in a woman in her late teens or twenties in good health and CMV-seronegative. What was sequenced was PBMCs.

The CDR3, as DNA: TGTGCCAGCAGTGAAGCCCAGGGTCAAGAGACCCAGTACTTC. Amino acid sequence: CASSEAQGQETQYF. The V and J genes are TRBV6-1 and TRBJ2-5; possibly TRBD1 for D (5 bases). V shed 0 bases and J shed 2 bases, with 7 bases lying between them. The CDR3 runs 14 residues. Germline CDR1 is MNHNS and CDR2 is SASEGT.